A single sample gave rise to the 19 T cell receptor beta chains below, sequenced in a study of shared clonotypes between healthy human individuals. CD45RO-negative cells were positively selected for CCR7, leaving out terminally differentiated effector memory CD45RA+ cells. Repertoires were generated with immunoSEQ multiplex PCR, while TCRdb's copy carries only in-frame clones and drops some. The sample holds around 2,000,000 clones, about 95% seen once. Material: naive CD8+ T cells sorted from blood. The receptors here all came from a man between 18 and 29 years old in good health.

J is TRBJ2-1 and V is TRBV13, with D perhaps matching TRBD2 (5 bases). V was shortened by 5 bases and J by 9 bases, with 20 bases between the two germline ends. In germline, CDR1 is PRHDT, CDR2 FYEKMQ (reference sequence). There are 15 residues in the CDR3. The CDR3 is CASSTRDSYDGEQFF. DNA of the CDR3: TGTGCCAGCAGCACCCGGGATTCCTACGATGGTGAGCAGTTCTTC.

This chain connects TRBV27 to TRBJ2-3; TRBD1 aligns across 7 bases. The CDR3 covers 15 residues. Germline V gene sequence: CDR1 MNHEY, CDR2 SMNVEV (reference sequence). V trimming: 2 bases; J trimming: 8 bases; junction bases outside the gene matches: 10. CDR3 nucleotide sequence: TGTGCCAGCAGTTTAATGGGACAGCCCCCAAGTACGCAGTATTTT. Translation: CASSLMGQPPSTQYF.

The V gene is TRBV27, the J gene TRBJ2-1; 12 bases are shared with TRBD2. The CDR3 runs 16 residues. Germline V gene sequence: CDR1 MNHEY, CDR2 SMNVEV (reference sequence). V lost 2 bases and J lost 8; bases outside the gene matches: 7. This CDR3 is CASSLMRTSGIDEQFF. The DNA for the CDR3 is TGTGCCAGCAGTTTAATGAGGACTAGCGGGATCGATGAGCAGTTCTTC.

The V call is TRBV4-1, the J call TRBJ2-7, with 9 bases lining up with TRBD1. CDR1 is MGHRA, CDR2 YSYEKL, per germline. There are 14 residues in the CDR3. The ends lost 5 bases at V and 1 base at J; junction bases unmatched: 3. The CDR3 region is CASSSGTGSYEQYF. As DNA, the CDR3 is TGCGCCAGCAGCTCCGGGACAGGGTCCTACGAGCAGTACTTC.

The V and J genes are TRBV7-2 and TRBJ2-1; D gene unclear. Germline V gives CDR1 SGHTA, CDR2 FQGNSA. CDR3 length: 15 amino acids. The germline V and J ends were trimmed by 1 base and 2 bases, with 9 bases remaining between them. The CDR3 sequence: CASSLDIPPYNEQFF. The CDR3, as DNA: TGTGCCAGCAGCTTAGATATACCCCCCTACAATGAGCAGTTCTTC.

The CDR3 DNA is TGTGCCAGCAGCTTAGCGAACAGCCCAGAGGGTGAGCAGTACTTC. It codes for CASSLANSPEGEQYF. The chain recombines TRBV7-8 with TRBJ2-7, with D perhaps TRBD2 (5 bases). V lost 0 bases and J lost 7, with 16 bases in between. This CDR3 is built from 15 residues. Germline CDR1 and CDR2: SGHVS and FQNEAQ.

This clone appeared once. The V call is TRBV6-6, the J call TRBJ2-5, with 7 positions matching TRBD2. Trimming took 2 bases from V and 5 from J; bases not matched to a gene: 8. The CDR3 is 15 residues long. Germline V lookup: CDR1 MNHNY, CDR2 SVGAGI (reference sequence). As DNA, the CDR3 is TGTGCCAGCAGTTACGAGTGGGAGGGCCGTGAGACCCAGTACTTC. Protein: CASSYEWEGRETQYF.

This chain connects TRBV15 to TRBJ2-7; D is uncertain. The CDR3 has 15 amino acids. V was pared by 1 base and J by 1 base, with 11 bases between. From germline, CDR1 is LNHNV and CDR2 YYDKDF (reference sequence). For the CDR3, the DNA is TGTGCCACCAGCAGAGGGACGGAGATTTCCTACGAGCAGTACTTC. Translated: CATSRGTEISYEQYF.

The CDR3 region is CASSYSSLGGYTF. The CDR3 DNA reads TGTGCCAGCAGTTACTCGAGTTTGGGCGGCTACACCTTC. The chain couples TRBV6-5 to TRBJ1-2; D remains ambiguous. CDR1 MNHEY and CDR2 SVGAGI come from the germline V gene. The CDR3 is made up of 13 amino acids. V was cut by 0 bases and J by 8 bases, with 10 bases left in between.

The chain recombines TRBV7-8 with TRBJ1-5; D call uncertain. The V gene's germline CDR1 is SGHVS and CDR2 FQNEAQ. V was cut by 0 bases and J by 7 bases, with 16 bases left in between. The CDR3 is made up of 16 amino acids. The CDR3 reads CASSLAPQASGQPQHF. The CDR3 DNA sequence: TGTGCCAGCAGCTTAGCGCCCCAAGCCTCGGGGCAGCCCCAGCATTTT.

CDR3 nucleotides: TGTGCCAGCAGTTTATCCCCTGGACAGGGGGTCGTAACCGGGGAGCTGTTTTTT. Protein product: CASSLSPGQGVVTGELFF. The chain joins TRBV27 to TRBJ2-2, with 10 bases matching TRBD1. With V trimmed by 0 bases and J by 5 bases, 9 bases remained unmatched. This CDR3 has 18 residues. Germline V CDR1 and CDR2: MNHEY, SMNVEV (reference sequence).

The CDR3 reads CASSSSRTGVEQYF. The CDR3 DNA reads as TGTGCCAGCAGCTCCTCCCGAACAGGGGTCGAGCAGTACTTC. The gene calls are TRBV7-9 and TRBJ2-7, with 7 bases identical to TRBD1. CDR3 length: 14 amino acids. V shed 4 bases, J shed 6 bases, and the junction held 9 bases outside the gene matches. CDR1 and CDR2 from the germline V gene are SEHNR and FQNEAQ (reference sequence). The full variable domain, in which reference TRBV7-9 and TRBJ2-7 provide the parts outside the CDR3, is DTGVSQNPRHKITKRGQNVTFRCDPISEHNRLYWYRQTLGQGPEFLTYFQNEAQLEKSRLLSDRFSAERPKGSFSTLEIQRTEQGDSAMYLCASSSSRTGVEQYFGPGTRLTVT.

The chain links TRBV7-3 to TRBJ2-5, with D perhaps assigned TRBD1 or TRBD2 (5 bases each). Looked up from germline, CDR1 is SGHTA and CDR2 is FQGTGA. V lost 1 base to trimming and J lost 4 bases, with 7 bases between them. The CDR3 is 13 amino acids. CDR3 nucleotide sequence: TGTGCCAGCAGCTTAAATGGGGGAGAGACCCAGTACTTC. Its protein product is CASSLNGGETQYF.

The J gene is TRBJ1-5, the V gene TRBV19; D is unclear. The CDR3 is made up of 13 amino acids. Trimming left V 1 base short and J 7 bases short, with 8 bases between. Germline loops: CDR1 LNHDA, CDR2 SQIVND (reference sequence). Here the CDR3 DNA reads TGTGCCAGTAGTATAGGGTTAGGACAGCCCCAGCATTTT. It yields the protein CASSIGLGQPQHF. Based on the CDR3 plus reference TRBV19 and TRBJ1-5, the full variable domain is DGGITQSPKYLFRKEGQNVTLSCEQNLNHDAMYWYRQDPGQGLRLIYYSQIVNDFQKGDIAEGYSVSREKKESFPLTVTSAQKNPTAFYLCASSIGLGQPQHFGDGTRLSIL.

Worth noting for this clone: One end of the junction does not line up with germline, which may come from a read error. The same CDR3 arises from other DNA sequences in this sample as well. The gene calls are TRBV11-2 and TRBJ2-1; 10 bases are shared with TRBD2. Germline V gene lookup returns CDR1 SGHAT and CDR2 FQNNGV. CDR3 length: 15 residues. The CDR3 spells CASSLAGGSYNEQFF. The CDR3 nucleotides read TGTGCCAGCAGTTTAGCGGGAGGATCCTACAATGAGCAGTTCTTC.

This chain links TRBV27 with TRBJ2-7; tentatively, D is TRBD1 (6 bases). The CDR3 loop spans 13 amino acids. Germline values: CDR1 MNHEY, CDR2 SMNVEV (reference sequence). V was trimmed by 6 bases and J by 0 bases, leaving 9 bases between them. The CDR3 spells CASRDSDSYEQYF. In DNA, the CDR3 is TGTGCCAGCAGGGACAGCGACTCCTACGAGCAGTACTTC.

The rearrangement links TRBV7-8 to TRBJ2-7; D might be TRBD2 (7 bases). Trimming removed 0 bases at V and 6 bases at J, with 9 bases between. Germline CDR1 SGHVS, CDR2 FQNEAQ. This CDR3 region has 13 residues. CDR3 in amino acids: CASSLAAGAEQYF. The CDR3 DNA is TGTGCCAGCAGCTTAGCGGCGGGGGCCGAGCAGTACTTC.

Worth noting for this clone: Other DNA sequences within the sample encode an identical CDR3. The gene calls are TRBV6-5 and TRBJ1-2; D possibly corresponds to TRBD1 (5 bases). CDR1 and CDR2 (germline): MNHEY, SVGAGI. V was shortened by 3 bases and J by 2 bases, with 13 bases between the two germline ends. The CDR3 contains 15 residues. CDR3 residues: CASSYSREGNYGYTF. The DNA of the CDR3 is TGTGCCAGCAGTTATAGCCGAGAGGGGAACTATGGCTACACCTTC.

The genes are TRBV6-1 and TRBJ1-6; possibly TRBD1 for D (6 bases). CDR1 and CDR2 (germline): MNHNS, SASEGT. The ends were cut back, 2 bases at V and 2 bases at J, with 10 bases in the middle. This CDR3 contains 16 residues. The chain's CDR3 is CASSEIWDTYNSPLHF. CDR3 nucleotides: TGTGCCAGCAGTGAAATCTGGGACACCTATAATTCACCCCTCCACTTT.